This T cell receptor beta chain was identified in a study of CD8 T cells in Susac syndrome. Study background: There were six sequenced Susac syndrome patients with active disease and 8 or 9 in remission. Study observations and caveats: Clonal CD8+ expansion in Susac was highest in TEMRA cells and active patients.

Reverse transcription used about 0.45 to 1 ug RNA and random hexamers. With immunoSEQ multiplex PCR, TCR beta CDR3 was amplified across 54 Vbeta and 13 Jbeta. Via MiXCR, TCRdb re-called the immunoSEQ multiplex PCR reads, giving one row per CDR3 protein. The data hold around 100,000 distinct CDR3 sequences, with 95% observed a single time. CDR3 length: 17 residues. The ends lost 2 bases at V and 1 base at J; junction bases unmatched: 11. Per the germline V gene, CDR1 is DFQATT and CDR2 is SNEGSKA (reference sequence). In regard to this clonotype: Its antigen is not known.

Patients with Susac syndrome showed fulfilment of recently defined diagnostic criteria for definite or probable disease. This receptor was identified in a human donor with Susac syndrome. Sequenced input: CD8+ T cells from PBMCs. V is TRBV20-1 and J is TRBJ1-5, with 7 bases aligning to TRBD1. The CDR3 spells CSARPAGTAFSNQPQHF. As DNA, the CDR3 is TGCAGTGCTAGACCAGCCGGGACAGCCTTCAGCAATCAGCCCCAGCATTTT.